The present T cell receptor beta chain was sequenced within a study of TIL therapy for anti-PD-1-resistant metastatic lung cancer. Study-level results: The cohort had more treatment-naive, never-smoker and oncogene-addicted patients than typical. Infused TIL clonotypes partially replaced the baseline blood repertoire, then decayed over months.

Time point: pre-treatment sample, taken before nivolumab and TIL therapy. Germline-derived CDR1 and CDR2 are MNHNY and SVGAGI (reference sequence). This CDR3 is built from 14 residues. Sequencing used immunoSEQ v3. Sequenced by immunoSEQ multiplex PCR; TCRdb stores in-frame clones only, minus some. The data contain 50,000 or so clones, around 80% of them singletons. About this clone: Its antigen is still unknown.

This sequence was found in a woman aged 30 to 85 with non-small cell lung cancer. The chain carries TRBV6-6 and TRBJ2-5; 7 bases fit TRBD2. The J call may be wrong; the DNA end is better matched by TRBJ2-7. Sequenced material: blood, taken at baseline. The CDR3 is CASSFREGPYEQYF. In DNA form, the CDR3 reads TGTGCCAGCAGTTTCAGGGAGGGCCCCTACGAGCAGTACTTC.